These 28 T cell receptor beta chains share one sample of origin, sequenced in a study of cytomegalovirus exposure and HLA in healthy donors. PCR used 60 Vbeta primers and 13 Jbeta primers. Here immunoSEQ multiplex PCR was the method, and the copy in TCRdb shows in-frame clones only, minus some. The data contain some 250,000 clones, about 81% of them singletons. The sample was PBMCs. The receptor set was obtained from a woman in her thirties or forties in good health and CMV-seropositive.

This clone appeared a few times. V is TRBV4-1 and J is TRBJ2-2; possible D gene TRBD1, 5 bases. Trimming removed 0 bases at V and 1 base at J, with 6 bases between. The CDR3 extends over 15 amino acids. Germline CDR1 reads MGHRA; CDR2 reads YSYEKL. The CDR3 here is CASSQDQGNTGELFF. The CDR3 nucleotides are TGCGCCAGCAGCCAAGATCAGGGGAACACCGGGGAGCTGTTTTTT.

Notes on this clone: Relative to the germline gene, one junction end is altered; a read error may explain this. Within the sample, other DNA sequences also encode this same CDR3. The V call is TRBV7-9, the J call TRBJ1-2, with TRBD1 matching 8 bases. CDR3 length: 14 residues. The V gene's germline CDR1 is SEHNR and CDR2 FQNEAQ (reference sequence). In nucleotides, the CDR3 is TGTGCCAGCAGCGCTCCGGGACAGGCCTATGGTTACACCTTC. Its protein product is CASSAPGQAYGYTF.

The chain uses TRBV19 and TRBJ1-3; tentatively, D is TRBD1 (5 bases). The V gene's germline CDR1 is LNHDA and CDR2 SQIVND (reference sequence). The CDR3 consists of 16 residues. Deletions cut 7 bases from V and 4 bases from J, with 20 bases between. CDR3 sequence: CASKKGREISGNTIYF. CDR3 coding DNA: TGTGCCAGTAAGAAGGGCAGGGAAATCTCGGGAAACACCATATATTTT.

J is TRBJ1-4 and V is TRBV11-2; unclear D gene. The CDR3 is made up of 16 amino acids. Germline-derived CDR1 and CDR2 are SGHAT and FQNNGV. Trimming left V 2 bases short and J 6 bases short, with 16 bases between. Here the CDR3 reads CASSLLSGQQDEKLFF. As DNA, the CDR3 is TGTGCCAGCAGCTTATTAAGCGGGCAGCAGGATGAAAAACTGTTTTTT. The full variable domain, completed using reference TRBV11-2 and TRBJ1-4, is EAGVAQSPRYKIIEKRQSVAFWCNPISGHATLYWYQQILGQGPKLLIQFQNNGVVDDSQLPKDRFSAERLKGVDSTLKIQPAKLEDSAVYLCASSLLSGQQDEKLFFGSGTQLSVL.

The V call is TRBV11-2, the J call TRBJ2-7, with a weak D call TRBD2 (6 bases). Trimming took 5 bases from V and 5 from J, leaving 10 bases between them. Germline CDR1 is SGHAT and CDR2 is FQNNGV. The CDR3 is 12 amino acids. CDR3 amino acids: CASSPTGDEQYF. CDR3 sequence (DNA): TGTGCCAGCAGCCCCACGGGGGACGAGCAGTACTTC.

The V and J genes are TRBV27 and TRBJ1-6; D not certain. The CDR3 has 15 amino acids. Trimming took 4 bases from V and 0 from J, leaving 7 bases between them. The germline V gene has CDR1 MNHEY and CDR2 SMNVEV (reference sequence). The CDR3 coding sequence is TGTGCCAGCAGTTCTCGGAGCTCCTATAATTCACCCCTCCACTTT. Translating it yields CASSSRSSYNSPLHF.

The chain joins TRBV11-2 to TRBJ2-7; 9 bases are a match to TRBD1. J was trimmed by 5 bases and V by 5 bases; bases with no gene match: 19. The CDR3 runs 18 residues. CDR1 and CDR2 from the germline V gene are SGHAT and FQNNGV. For the CDR3, the DNA is TGTGCCAGCAGCCCCTGGGGGGGACAGGGACCCACCGGGGACGAGCAGTACTTC. Its translation is CASSPWGGQGPTGDEQYF. Combining the CDR3 with reference TRBV11-2 and TRBJ2-7 gives the whole variable domain EAGVAQSPRYKIIEKRQSVAFWCNPISGHATLYWYQQILGQGPKLLIQFQNNGVVDDSQLPKDRFSAERLKGVDSTLKIQPAKLEDSAVYLCASSPWGGQGPTGDEQYFGPGTRLTVT.

The CDR3 DNA follows: TGTGCCAGCAGCTTTTTTCCGGGACTTAGCTATGGCTACACCTTC. Translated: CASSFFPGLSYGYTF. J is TRBJ1-2 and V is TRBV21-1. TRBV21-1 is classified as a pseudogene. CDR3 size: 15 residues.

This chain uses TRBV18 with TRBJ2-1; 7 nucleotides line up with TRBD1. V lost 3 bases, J lost 1 base, and 3 bases stayed unmatched. CDR1 is KGHSH and CDR2 is LQKENI in the germline V gene. This CDR3 is 15 amino acids long. The chain's CDR3 is CASSPTGVSYNEQFF. As DNA, the CDR3 is TGTGCCAGCTCACCCACAGGGGTATCCTACAATGAGCAGTTCTTC. The entire variable domain, with the rest obtained from reference TRBV18 and TRBJ2-1, is as follows: NAGVMQNPRHLVRRRGQEARLRCSPMKGHSHVYWYRQLPEEGLKFMVYLQKENIIDESGMPKERFSAEFPKEGPSILRIQQVVRGDSAAYFCASSPTGVSYNEQFFGPGTRLTVL.

The V and J genes are TRBV5-4 and TRBJ2-2; 11 positions match TRBD2. V gave up 2 bases and J gave up 4 bases; unmatched junction bases: 4. Germline values: CDR1 SGHNT, CDR2 YYREEE (reference sequence). The CDR3 loop spans 16 amino acids. The CDR3 spells CASSFLAGGPTGELFF. The CDR3 bases are TGTGCCAGCAGCTTCTTAGCGGGGGGGCCCACCGGGGAGCTGTTTTTT.

The chain carries TRBV11-2 and TRBJ2-5; D remains ambiguous. With the DNA end fitting TRBJ2-7 better, the J assignment may be wrong. The CDR3 runs 13 residues. Germline V gene data show CDR1 as SGHAT and CDR2 as FQNNGV. The CDR3 region is CASRTPLFNEQYF. For the CDR3, the DNA is TGTGCCAGCAGAACCCCCCTCTTTAACGAGCAGTACTTC.

This rearrangement joins TRBV5-1 to TRBJ1-5; D might be TRBD1 (6 bases). In germline, CDR1 is SGHRS, CDR2 YFSETQ. The CDR3 covers 13 residues. V was clipped by 4 bases and J by 4 bases, with 9 bases between them. The CDR3 DNA follows: TGCGCCAGCAGCCGGACAGTAAATCAGCCCCAGCATTTT. It is translated as CASSRTVNQPQHF.

The chain is built from TRBV7-9 and TRBJ1-4; 7 bases are shared with TRBD1. The CDR3 consists of 14 residues. V lost 4 bases and J lost 5; bases outside the gene matches: 4. Germline assignment: CDR1 SEHNR and CDR2 FQNEAQ (reference sequence). The CDR3 loop is CASSWGQLNEKLFF. As DNA, the CDR3 is TGTGCCAGCAGCTGGGGACAGTTGAATGAAAAACTGTTTTTT.

This clone has only a few counts. The V and J genes are TRBV6-5 and TRBJ1-3; the D is unclear. In germline, CDR1 is MNHEY, CDR2 SVGAGI. V was trimmed by 6 bases and J by 11 bases, leaving 17 bases between them. The CDR3 covers 13 residues. CDR3 sequence: CASSPGPRAPIYF. The DNA for the CDR3 is TGTGCCAGCAGCCCCGGTCCTCGAGCCCCCATATATTTT.

The V call is TRBV6-4, the J call TRBJ2-5; D gene uncertain. Gene TRBJ2-7 matches the end of the DNA better, so the J call may be wrong. The CDR3 totals 9 residues. Germline lookup yields CDR1 MRHNA and CDR2 SNTAGT. CDR3 sequence: CASRPEQYF. CDR3 in DNA: TGTGCCAGCAGGCCCGAGCAGTACTTC.

This clone was seen a single time. CDR3 nucleotide sequence: TGTGCCAGCGGCCCTAGGGGAATTAGCTCCTACAATGAGCAGTTCTTC. This sequence encodes CASGPRGISSYNEQFF. The rearrangement uses TRBV27 and TRBJ2-1; maybe TRBD1 (5 bases). CDR1 and CDR2 (germline): MNHEY, SMNVEV (reference sequence). The CDR3 sequence is 16 residues long. V was clipped by 8 bases and J by 0 bases, with 17 bases between them.

The chain links TRBV6-5 to TRBJ1-1; TRBD1 might be the D (5 bases). Germline V gives CDR1 MNHEY, CDR2 SVGAGI. The CDR3 covers 13 residues. Trimming stripped 7 bases from V and 6 bases from J, with 15 bases between. The CDR3 nucleotides are TGTGCCAGCACCCAAGGGCGGGGCGCTGAAGCTTTCTTT. Protein: CASTQGRGAEAFF.

This chain links TRBV27 with TRBJ1-5, with D perhaps TRBD1 (6 bases). V shed 6 bases and J shed 6 bases, with 18 bases lying between them. The CDR3 covers 15 residues. CDR1 and CDR2 (germline): MNHEY, SMNVEV (reference sequence). CDR3 in amino acids: CASSRDIVRVQPQHF. CDR3 sequence (DNA): TGTGCCAGCAGCAGGGACATTGTAAGGGTTCAGCCCCAGCATTTT.

The genes are TRBV11-2 and TRBJ2-7; 8 nucleotides line up with TRBD1. From germline, CDR1 is SGHAT and CDR2 FQNNGV. CDR3 length equals 13 residues. Unmatched junction bases numbered 6, after V lost 8 bases and J lost 3 bases. The chain's CDR3 is CASRRTGYYEQYF. CDR3 bases: TGTGCCAGCCGTCGGACAGGGTACTACGAGCAGTACTTC.

The rearrangement links TRBV5-6 to TRBJ2-1; D might be TRBD2 (6 bases). The CDR3 sequence is 15 residues long. CDR1 and CDR2 (germline): SGHDT, YYEEEE. Trimming shortened V by 6 bases and J by 9 bases, and 22 bases separated the two germline ends. CDR3 nucleotides: TGTGCCAGCACCGATCCCCTAGCGCCCGGGTCTGAGCAGTTCTTC. Translating it yields CASTDPLAPGSEQFF.

The chain recombines TRBV29-1 with TRBJ2-7; 10 bases agree with TRBD1. V was pared by 6 bases and J by 6 bases, with 8 bases of the junction left unmatched. Germline CDR1 and CDR2: SQVTM and ANQGSEA. This CDR3 contains 13 residues. The CDR3 loop reads CSVGRDRGAEQYF. The CDR3 DNA is TGCAGCGTCGGCCGGGACAGGGGTGCCGAGCAGTACTTC.

V is TRBV9 and J is TRBJ1-2; 7 bases are shared with TRBD1. Per germline, CDR1 SGDLS and CDR2 YYNGEE. Trimming took 2 bases from V and 3 from J; bases not matched to a gene: 4. This CDR3 is built from 14 residues. Here the CDR3 reads CASSVSGTDYGYTF. The CDR3 coding sequence is TGTGCCAGCAGCGTTTCCGGGACAGACTATGGCTACACCTTC.

The rearrangement links TRBV4-3 to TRBJ2-7, with TRBD1 identical over 7 bases. The CDR3 has 19 residues. Per germline, CDR1 LGHNA and CDR2 YSLEER. The V segment lost 0 bases and the J segment 4 bases; nucleotides outside the gene matches: 18. The CDR3 loop is CASSQDWQGEALSYYEQYF. The CDR3 DNA reads TGCGCCAGCAGCCAAGATTGGCAGGGGGAAGCGTTGTCCTATTACGAGCAGTACTTC.

The chain has TRBV11-3 and TRBJ2-1; 11 positions match TRBD2. This CDR3 has 16 residues. CDR1 is SGHNT and CDR2 is YENEEA in the germline V gene. The trim removed 3 bases at V and 7 bases at J, leaving 8 bases unmatched. The CDR3 here is CASSLPSSGRTNEQFF. The CDR3 region has the DNA TGTGCCAGCAGCTTGCCGTCTAGCGGGAGGACGAATGAGCAGTTCTTC.

The V call is TRBV12-5, the J call TRBJ2-3, with TRBD2 matching 7 bases. Germline V CDR1 and CDR2: LGHNT, FRNRAP. This CDR3 is built from 17 residues. V lost 5 bases, J lost 0 bases, and 11 bases stayed unmatched. The DNA for the CDR3 is TGTGCTAGTGGTCCCGGCCGAGCGGGAATGAGCACAGATACGCAGTATTTT. Translated, it gives CASGPGRAGMSTDTQYF.

This chain connects TRBV6-5 to TRBJ2-3, with a possible D match to TRBD2 (5 bases). Trimming cost V 2 bases and J 1 base, with 13 bases left between them. This CDR3 is 16 amino acids long. Germline values: CDR1 MNHEY, CDR2 SVGAGI. CDR3 coding DNA: TGTGCCAGCAGTTACGCCCCTAGCCGGGGCACAGATACGCAGTATTTT. This gives the protein CASSYAPSRGTDTQYF.

The rearrangement uses TRBV7-2 and TRBJ1-3; D might be TRBD1 (5 bases). Trimming cost V 3 bases and J 3 bases, with 21 bases left between them. Germline assignment: CDR1 SGHTA and CDR2 FQGNSA. The CDR3 consists of 18 residues. Written as DNA, the CDR3 is TGTGCCAGCAGCTTTCTTTATCGGGACTCCAGGGTTGGAAACACCATATATTTT. It encodes CASSFLYRDSRVGNTIYF. Filled out from reference TRBV7-2 and TRBJ1-3, the complete variable domain reads GAGVSQSPSNKVTEKGKDVELRCDPISGHTALYWYRQSLGQGLEFLIYFQGNSAPDKSGLPSDRFSAERTGGSVSTLTIQRTQQEDSAVYLCASSFLYRDSRVGNTIYFGEGSWLTVV.

This clone was counted once. The J gene is TRBJ2-5, the V gene TRBV5-1, with 9 positions matching TRBD1. The J call may be faulty, since TRBJ2-7 better matches the DNA end. The V gene's germline CDR1 is SGHRS and CDR2 YFSETQ. The CDR3 extends over 15 amino acids. CDR3 region: CASRSAGTGYDEQYF. Written as DNA, the CDR3 is TGCGCCAGCCGCAGCGCTGGGACAGGGTATGACGAGCAGTACTTC.